These 8 T cell receptor beta chains came from one sample sequenced in a study of blood T cell repertoires in COVID-19. Produced via immunoSEQ multiplex PCR; TCRdb's table is partial and in-frame only. The data contain around 60,000 clones, 74% of them singletons. The material sequenced was peripheral blood. These TCRs come from a woman aged 80 or over with acute or convalescent COVID-19.

The V gene is TRBV19, the J gene TRBJ1-6; 7 positions agree with TRBD1. Germline V gene lookup returns CDR1 LNHDA and CDR2 SQIVND (reference sequence). The CDR3 has 16 residues. J gave up 2 bases and V 8 bases, and 9 bases lay outside the gene matches. In DNA, the CDR3 is TGTGCCAGTCGGGAGACAGGGATCGCCTATAATTCACCCCTCCACTTT. Translation: CASRETGIAYNSPLHF.

This clone was detected a few times. The chain recombines TRBV4-1 with TRBJ2-1; 7 bases fit TRBD2. The CDR3 has 18 residues. Germline loops: CDR1 MGHRA, CDR2 YSYEKL. The trim removed 4 bases at V and 0 bases at J, leaving 12 bases unmatched. CDR3 sequence: CASSPLGTGGLSYNEQFF. The CDR3, as DNA: TGCGCCAGCAGCCCCCTGGGAACGGGAGGACTCTCCTACAATGAGCAGTTCTTC.

This clone turned up a few times. The V call is TRBV6-5, the J call TRBJ2-7, with a tentative D call TRBD1 (5 bases). Deletions cut 6 bases from V and 3 bases from J, with 15 bases between. Germline lookup yields CDR1 MNHEY and CDR2 SVGAGI. The CDR3 totals 14 residues. The CDR3 bases are TGTGCCAGCAGGGACACTCTCCGCCTCTACGAGCAGTACTTC. It yields the protein CASRDTLRLYEQYF.

The chain combines TRBV7-9 with TRBJ2-7; a possible D gene is TRBD1 (7 bases). V was trimmed by 4 bases and J by 3 bases, leaving 19 bases between them. Germline CDR1 and CDR2: SEHNR and FQNEAQ (reference sequence). The CDR3 has 16 residues. Here the CDR3 DNA reads TGTGCCAGCAGCTCTAGGGCGGGACAGCGTCACTACGAGCAGTACTTC. Its translation: CASSSRAGQRHYEQYF.

The chain recombines TRBV2 with TRBJ1-5; tentatively, D is TRBD1 (5 bases). Germline V gene lookup returns CDR1 SNHLY and CDR2 FYNNEI. The V end lost 8 bases, the J end lost 4 bases, and 12 bases lay between the germline ends. CDR3 length: 13 residues. Here the CDR3 reads CASGGVGNQPQHF. The DNA for the CDR3 is TGTGCCAGCGGAGGGGTAGGGAATCAGCCCCAGCATTTT.

This clone came up many times. The genes are TRBV10-2 and TRBJ2-2; 12 bases line up with TRBD2. This CDR3 contains 19 residues. With V trimmed by 0 bases and J by 4 bases, 9 bases remained unmatched. Germline CDR1 is WSHSY and CDR2 is SAAADI. The CDR3 region has the DNA TGCGCCAGCAGTGAGTCGACTCGACTAGCGGGAGTACGCACCGGGGAGCTGTTTTTT. This encodes CASSESTRLAGVRTGELFF.

There are many counts of this clone. The sample holds other DNA sequences that translate to the same CDR3. The V and J genes are TRBV18 and TRBJ2-3, with 12 nucleotides matching TRBD1. The V gene end was trimmed by 1 base and the J gene end by 4 bases; junction bases not matched to a gene: 3. The germline CDR1 and CDR2 sequences are KGHSH and LQKENI. The CDR3 is 16 amino acids. The CDR3 loop is CASSPLGTGGSDTQYF. CDR3 nucleotides: TGTGCCAGCTCACCACTTGGGACAGGGGGCTCAGATACGCAGTATTTT.

This sequence joins TRBV20-1 and TRBJ2-1; D possibly corresponds to TRBD1 (5 bases). The CDR3 totals 11 residues. Germline V gene data show CDR1 as DFQATT and CDR2 as SNEGSKA (reference sequence). V lost 1 base and J lost 8, with 6 bases in between. The CDR3 is CSARVRDEQFF. The CDR3 coding sequence is TGCAGTGCTAGAGTCAGGGATGAGCAGTTCTTC.